The T cell receptor (beta chain) under discussion was sequenced for a study of shared clonotypes between healthy human individuals (dated by TCRdb to 2020 to 2022). As for the study more broadly: The cohort included three men and a couple of women between 18 and 49 years of age. Per donor, three plates each were used for CD4 naive and CD4 memory, two for CD8 naive, and one for CD8 memory. The study deeply sequenced blood TCR repertoires of several healthy adults to estimate repertoire size and the extent of clonotype sharing between individuals. Libraries were prepared and TCR repertoires were sequenced by different laboratories using diverse techniques, in order to increase sequencing depth and limit assay-specific biases. Leukapheresis yielded between about 0.85 and 10 billion PBMCs per donor. Overall results and qualifications from the work: Incomplete sequencing was indicated by rarefaction of sorted-subset datasets, despite the large sequencing depth. Sharing across a handful of donors was observed for approximately 4.6% of naive CD4, 3.5% of naive CD8, about 2.3% of memory CD4, and around 0.4% of memory CD8 clonotypes. Higher generation probabilities were observed for clonotypes shared by all four sorted-subset donors than for non-shared clonotypes. Sampling was restricted to blood, and TCR repertoires in tissue are likely to differ from TCR repertoires in blood. Pairwise subsampling led to the expectation that sequencing depth would affect the degree of clonotype sharing among donors. The genetic and exposure-history diversity represented was limited by the small number of donors. Estimated clonotype richness was generally larger for naive than for memory subsets.

CD8 naive samples consisted of CD45RO-negative cells that were positively selected for CCR7, yielding a CD45RA+CCR7+ population without TemRA cells. The donors were healthy, HIV-negative adults with no recently reported acute infections or vaccinations. Only Caucasian adults living in Nashville, Tennessee, USA were represented among the donors. Blood was collected by leukapheresis, and PBMCs were isolated by Ficoll-Histopaque density gradient centrifugation and then cryopreserved in liquid nitrogen vapor phase. Analytical flow cytometry was used to check the purity and quantity of every magnetically sorted T cell population. From each sorted fraction, genomic DNA was isolated and quantified by UV absorbance on a Nanodrop 2000c. Using the deep immunoSEQ assay, multiplex PCR amplified TCR CDR3 regions from genomic DNA. Extracted genomic DNA from each cell subset was distributed evenly across all wells of several immunoSEQ 96-well plates, and each plate was treated as a replicate. For sorted subsets, each replicate PCR was loaded with around 200 ng genomic DNA, equivalent to 30,000 or so T cell genomes. Purified libraries were measured with a Qubit 3.0 fluorometer, size-checked on a Bioanalyzer 2100, and measured again with the KAPA Library Quantification kit. Each immunoSEQ 96-well plate was sequenced on its own single-read 150-cycle Illumina NextSeq 550 flow cell. The authors processed their data as follows. Because only junctional sequences without quality scores were contained in the immunoSEQ output, filtering matching that applied to full-length reads could not be performed. Sequences were annotated with PyIR, a Python wrapper for IgBLAST v1.9, and V/J genes and CDR3 were assigned using IMGT germline references. Reads with weak V/J assignments (E-value above 1e-6), missing CDR3, stop codons, out-of-frame junctions, or ambiguous translated residues were removed. V3J clonotypes were defined as sequences sharing the same inferred V gene, J gene, and CDR3 amino acid sequence. The percentage overlap between two repertoires was calculated by dividing the number of shared unique clonotypes by the size of the smaller repertoire. RTK rarefaction, the Chao1 estimator, and Recon v2.1 estimates of unobserved clonotypes were used to assess repertoire richness. OLGA was used to compute generation probabilities for all TCRbeta clonotypes that the gDNA method yielded from a few donors. TCRdb limited this immuneACCESS table to in-frame rearrangements with V and J called. A share of clones is missing; checked studies link under half to unresolved V genes, and the rest is unexplained. V and J calls and clone size are those listed in that table; D and trimming were worked out from the DNA. The sample profile shows under 1 million clones; around 93% of them were found once. 20% to 30% of the sample rests with the top ten.

Comments on this clone: No antigen is known for it. Per-nucleotide qualities are absent, and no much larger clonotype sits a single base away.

The sample taken for sequencing was naive CD8+ T cells sorted from blood. The sample's cell subset or site, from its label and the paper: CD45RA+CCR7+. The source is a man aged 25 to 40 in good health.

The nucleotide sequence reads as follows: TGTGCCAGCAGTCCCCAGGTTTATAGCAATCAGCCCCAGCATTTT. The resulting protein is CASSPQVYSNQPQHF. The chain couples TRBV27 to TRBJ1-5; too little of a D gene remains to name it. CDR1 and CDR2 are read off the germline V gene (reference sequence) as MNHEY and SMNVEV. Including cysteine and phenylalanine, the CDR3 has 15 amino acids. The CDR3 DNA has 45 bases and is translated from base 1. V is shortened by 5 bases, J by 0 bases, and the region joining them spans 11 bases.